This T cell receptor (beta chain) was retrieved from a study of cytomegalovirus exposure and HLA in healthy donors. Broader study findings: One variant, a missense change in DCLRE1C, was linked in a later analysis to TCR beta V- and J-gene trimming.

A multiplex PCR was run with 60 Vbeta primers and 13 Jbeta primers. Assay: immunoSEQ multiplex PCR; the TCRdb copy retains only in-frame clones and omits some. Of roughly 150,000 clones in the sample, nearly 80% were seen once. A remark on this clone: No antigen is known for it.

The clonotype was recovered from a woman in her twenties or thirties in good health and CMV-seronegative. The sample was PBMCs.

CDR3 residues: CASTQDSLSNQPQHF. In DNA form, the CDR3 reads TGTGCCAGCACCCAGGACAGTCTTAGCAATCAGCCCCAGCATTTT. V and J are TRBV6-9 and TRBJ1-5; a weak D match, TRBD1 (6 bases). The CDR3 runs to 15 residues. The germline V gene has CDR1 MNHGY and CDR2 SVAAGI. The V and J ends lost 7 bases and 0 bases respectively, with 13 bases between them.